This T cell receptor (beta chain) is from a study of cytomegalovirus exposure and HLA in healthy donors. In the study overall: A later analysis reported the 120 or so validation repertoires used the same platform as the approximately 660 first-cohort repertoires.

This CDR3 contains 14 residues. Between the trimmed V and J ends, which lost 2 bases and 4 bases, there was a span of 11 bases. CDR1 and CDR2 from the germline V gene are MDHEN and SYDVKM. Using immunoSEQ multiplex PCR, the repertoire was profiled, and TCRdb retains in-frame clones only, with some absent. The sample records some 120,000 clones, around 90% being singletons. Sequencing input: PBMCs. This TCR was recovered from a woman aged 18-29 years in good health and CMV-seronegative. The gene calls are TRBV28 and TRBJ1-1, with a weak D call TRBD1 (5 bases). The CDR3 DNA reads TGTGCCAGCAGTTTACTAGACAGTTTCACTGAAGCTTTCTTT. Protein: CASSLLDSFTEAFF.